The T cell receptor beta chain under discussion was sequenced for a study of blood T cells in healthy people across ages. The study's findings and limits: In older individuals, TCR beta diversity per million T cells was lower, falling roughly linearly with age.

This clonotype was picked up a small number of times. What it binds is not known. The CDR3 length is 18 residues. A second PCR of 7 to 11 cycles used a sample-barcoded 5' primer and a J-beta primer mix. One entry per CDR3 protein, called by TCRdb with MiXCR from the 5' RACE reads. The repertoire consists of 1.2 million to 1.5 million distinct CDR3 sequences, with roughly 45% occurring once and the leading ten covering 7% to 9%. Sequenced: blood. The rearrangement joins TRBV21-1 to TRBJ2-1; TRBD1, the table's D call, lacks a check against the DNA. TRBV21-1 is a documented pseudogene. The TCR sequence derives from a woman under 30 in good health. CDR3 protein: CAIHSDWSGTPRDNEQFF. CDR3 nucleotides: TGTGCCATCCACTCCGATTGGTCCGGGACCCCAAGGGACAATGAGCAGTTCTTC.